This note documents a single T cell receptor (beta chain) sequence. The antigen it binds to is not known. One base away there is no much larger clone; base qualities are not given. Inclusive of the bounding cysteine and phenylalanine, the CDR3 is 14 residues long. The only DNA kept is the CDR3, 42 bases in frame from the first base. Reading the germline V gene gives CDR1 SGDLS and CDR2 YYNGEE. At the junction V is shortened by 4 bases and J by 0 bases, with 7 bases in between. In total, roughly 670 healthy bone marrow donors made up the cohort. All cohort members were sampled while nominally healthy, although unrecorded immune exposures were likely present. The donor tested CMV seropositive and was one of the 289 seropositive cohort members. Every donor gave a peripheral blood sample, and the peripheral blood mononuclear cells from that sample were used for TCR beta sequencing. Genomic DNA extraction from the blood cell samples was performed with the Qiagen DNeasy Blood Extraction Kit.

Library creation used the immunoSEQ multiplex PCR assay. For the multiplex PCR, a mixture combining 60 forward primers for TCR Vbeta segments and 13 reverse primers for TCR Jbeta segments was used. The CDR3 region of rearranged TCR beta genes was amplified from genomic DNA by a multiplex PCR assay. The amplified TCR beta libraries were sequenced on the Illumina HiSeq System as 87-base-pair reads. As for the authors' bioinformatics: A later analysis tallied roughly 76 million unique TCR beta chains across the 610 or so repertoires, and 10 million to 11 million of those chains were shared by two or more donors. To remove PCR and sequencing errors, raw reads were error-corrected and collapsed into unique sequences using a nearest-neighbor algorithm that merged closely related sequences. CDR3 sequences were aligned to IMGT reference sequences to assign V, D and J gene segments. For a sequence to be retained, a match of at least six nucleotides was required to both a V gene segment and a J gene segment. Rearrangements were classified as productive when the CDR3 lacked stop codons and remained in frame with V and J, and all other rearrangements were classified as non-productive. Following IMGT convention, CDR3 was defined as the stretch from the second conserved V-encoded cysteine to the conserved J-encoded phenylalanine. In an earlier analysis of approximately 500 of the donors, sequences lacking an unambiguous match to a single V gene segment were excluded. In an earlier analysis of 500 to 750 of the donors, V segments were called functional above 56.7% productive rearrangements and were called segregating when the between-donor standard deviation exceeded 5%. A statistical classification framework was built for diagnosing cytomegalovirus status from the catalog of TCR beta chain sequences. A later analysis assigned V and J genes by comparing TCR nucleotide sequences with IMGT/GENE-DB human TR gene sequences. Using the TCRdist pipeline, a later analysis assigned CDR3 sequences along with most-parsimonious VDJ recombination scenarios. A later analysis defined each TCR beta chain by its CDR3 amino acid sequence plus V-gene family, and excluded reads lacking a unique V-gene family. A later analysis removed nearly 600 highly shared, low-generation-probability nucleotide sequences to deal with suspected cross-contamination and a sequencing artifact. In a later analysis, a clonal expansion index for each public chain was calculated from normalized within-repertoire ranks of inferred template counts. A later analysis computed generation probabilities with a VDJ recombination model fitted to out-of-frame rearrangements, and checked the results against IGoR. Hypergeometric tests were used in a later analysis to score TCR-TCR, TCR-HLA and TCR-CMV co-occurrence, with a repertoire-size bias correction applied to the TCR pairs. To estimate false discovery rates, a later analysis permuted the HLA or CMV assignments 20 times. A later analysis grouped co-occurring TCRs with DBSCAN, adding TCRdist sequence similarity when clustering within HLA-allele-positive subsets. For co-occurrence clustering, repertoires with fewer than 30,000 or more than 120,000 public chains were excluded, along with a handful of repertoires with anomalous nucleotide sharing. TCRdb's version of the immuneACCESS table is confined to in-frame rearrangements and falls short of the full clone set. An unresolved V gene accounts for under half of the shortfall where checked; the remainder is of unknown origin. V and J calls and clone size are those listed in that table; D and trimming were worked out from the DNA. Across this sample there are around 95,000 clones, with approximately 72% seen only once. Around 9.1% of the sample lies in the top ten.

The sample comes from a study of cytomegalovirus exposure and HLA in healthy donors (dated by TCRdb to about 2017). For context, the study as a whole: An earlier analysis of under 600 of the donors reported about 250 Gb of sequence data and approximately 110 million unique TCR beta sequences from 150 million to 200 million T cells. Of the roughly 390 genotyped donors, less than 85% were placed in the genetic ancestry cluster associated with self-reported Caucasian donors. Roughly five DR-DQ haplotypes were handled as single units for association and clustering because linkage in the cohort was strong. The number of typed donors differed by locus: about 620-640 for A, B, C, DRB1 and DQB1; 500 to 550 for DQA1; approximately 610 for DPA1; and about 470 for DPB1. An earlier analysis of about 620 of the donors applied high-throughput TCR beta sequencing to assess whether each TCR beta V gene segment acted as functional or pseudogenic. Alongside the repertoire data, information on donor age, sex, ethnicity and CMV serostatus was compiled. The study profiled the T cell repertoires of approximately 700 subjects by immunosequencing and related them to cytomegalovirus serostatus. Rather than drawing on any new phenotypic data, the later analysis identified candidate immune exposures from TCR beta sequences and the way those sequences occurred across donors. A later analysis re-examined previously published TCR beta repertoires from just over 650 donors and added high-resolution HLA genotyping to investigate patterns of TCR occurrence. Class I and class II HLA loci were covered by the typing at four-digit resolution. Every discovery cohort repertoire had been produced on one sequencing platform. In a later genetic analysis, genome-wide SNP genotypes for about 55% of the 666 donors were used, and that subset was treated as a discovery cohort. Among some 400 genotyped donors of the cohort, an average of around 240,000 unique TCR beta nucleotide sequences were sequenced per donor, roughly a sixth of them non-productive. The study aimed to test whether cataloging public T cell receptors could reveal signatures of past pathogen exposure. A separate validation cohort of approximately 130 different subjects was used in addition to the approximately 610-subject first cohort. To predict cytomegalovirus infection status, the study brought together high-throughput TCR immunosequencing, statistical association of individual TCRs with disease status, and machine learning. An early release that covered about 600 HLA-typed donors contained about 300 gigabases of sequencing data and approximately 85 million unique TCR sequences. Overall study results and their limits: A further reported finding was that TCR beta sequences accurately predicted the HLA-A and HLA-B alleles for most subjects in the first cohort. A few of the identified cytomegalovirus-associated TCR beta chains were confirmed in vitro to be specific for cytomegalovirus antigens. When HLA alleles, especially DR and DQ, strongly co-occurred, attributing TCR associations to individual alleles was difficult. In a later analysis, most CMV-associated TCR beta chains were found to appear HLA-restricted, with HLA associations seemingly driven largely by CMV exposure. In this cohort, only TCR beta chains were sequenced, and detectable features were limited by the absence of alpha or paired-chain data. Broadly in line with IMGT annotations, most TCR beta V segments showed up in productive rearrangements about 87% or about 30% of the time in an earlier analysis of approximately 600 of the donors. The classifier was reported to diagnose cytomegalovirus status with high specificity and sensitivity in both the original cohort and the validation cohort. The sequencing pipeline was judged likely to have produced a cluster of highly shared sequence variants as a technical artifact. Specific HLA alleles were associated with about 17,000 TCR beta sequences at a false discovery rate of 0.05 in a later analysis. In a later genetic analysis, a missense DCLRE1C variant was associated with V-gene and J-gene trimming of TCR beta chains, and the association was replicated in an independent cohort. Several of the top co-occurrence clusters appeared to be linked to parvovirus B19, influenza, CMV and Epstein-Barr virus, according to a later analysis. In a later analysis, HLA-associated TCR beta chains were found to be more clonally expanded and to have lower generation probabilities than equally common non-associated chains. It was suggested by the authors that the approach could potentially be generalized to other disease states and immunological phenotypes. Linkage disequilibrium might explain the correlated functional status among segregating V segments, but an unknown experimental factor could not be ruled out. Some IMGT-functional V segments, including TRBV6-2 and TRBV6-3, could not be told apart with the 87-base-pair reads, so those segments were excluded. The only immune exposure information available for the cohort was CMV serostatus. A total of 150 to 200 TCR beta chains were listed by the study as associated with cytomegalovirus. While some public TCRs were present in many individuals, most TCR sequences turned up only very rarely across donors. Roughly 17 rarely observed V segments, including chromosome 9 orphons, were excluded from the earlier analysis of just under 600 of the donors because counts were too low. A later analysis found that TCR association rates varied across HLA loci, with DRB1 alleles showing the most associated TCRs and HLA-C alleles the fewest. Compared with the roughly 720-donor mean, donors in an Asian-associated ancestry cluster had fewer N-insertions in productive TCRs, according to a later genetic analysis. Because HLA typing was unavailable for some donors at each locus, only the typed subset was used in association tests. Sequencing depth was assumed to be roughly uniform across donors in the presence/absence analyses, though that assumption may not hold.

The sequence was collected from a man younger than 40 in good health and CMV-seropositive. The sequencing input was PBMCs. The chain is assembled from TRBV9 and TRBJ2-2, with no confident D gene call. The CDR3 sequence is CASSLRANTGELFF. In nucleotide form, the sequence is TGTGCCAGCAGCCTCCGGGCGAACACCGGGGAGCTGTTTTTT.